The present T cell receptor (beta chain) was sequenced within a study of blood T cell repertoires in COVID-19. Study as a whole: Collection of acute and convalescent COVID-19 samples took place in the United States, Italy and Spain.

The V end lost 5 bases, the J end lost 6 bases, and 20 bases lay between the germline ends. Looked up from germline, CDR1 is LNHDA and CDR2 is SQIVND (reference sequence). The CDR3 loop spans 16 amino acids. Assay used: immunoSEQ multiplex PCR; TCRdb lists only in-frame clones, some missing. The sample holds about 480,000 clones, roughly nine tenths seen once. The sequencing sample was made of peripheral blood. This TCR came from a man between 18 and 35 years old with COVID-19, enrolled during active disease. The V gene is TRBV19, the J gene TRBJ2-1, with D perhaps TRBD1 (6 bases). CDR3 sequence (DNA): TGTGCCAGTAGTTCACGGACAGCTGCACCCGTCAATGAGCAGTTCTTC. This translates into CASSSRTAAPVNEQFF.